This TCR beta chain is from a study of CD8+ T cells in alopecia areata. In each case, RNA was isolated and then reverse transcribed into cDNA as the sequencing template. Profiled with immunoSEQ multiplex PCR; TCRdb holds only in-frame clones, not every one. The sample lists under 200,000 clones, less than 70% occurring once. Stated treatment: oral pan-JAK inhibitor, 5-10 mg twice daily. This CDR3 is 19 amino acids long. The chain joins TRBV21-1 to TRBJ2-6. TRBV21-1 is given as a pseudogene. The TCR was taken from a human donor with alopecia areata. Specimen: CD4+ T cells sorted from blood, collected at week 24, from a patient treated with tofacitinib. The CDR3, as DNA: TGTGCCAGCATCTTCTCCGGGACCCCGCTCCCCTCTGGGGCCAACGTCCTGACTTTC. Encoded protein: CASIFSGTPLPSGANVLTF.